The text below deals with one T cell receptor beta chain. The entry originates in a study of blood T cell repertoires in COVID-19. Study background: The cDNA or gDNA used as material had been derived from T cells, B-cell-depleted T cells, or PBMCs.

Germline loops: CDR1 SGHKS, CDR2 YYEKEE (reference sequence). Between the trimmed V and J ends, which lost 2 bases and 6 bases, there was a span of 4 bases. The CDR3 is 11 amino acids. How the authors handled the data: Reference gene primer amplification yielded estimated nucleated cell counts. Data came from immunoSEQ multiplex PCR; TCRdb stores just in-frame clones and leaves some out. That table supplies the V and J calls and clone size; D and trimming were determined from the DNA. The table lists roughly 250,000 clones, around 89% of them singletons. The chain couples TRBV5-5 to TRBJ2-3, with D hard to call. The specimen sequenced was peripheral blood. The TCR comes from a woman aged 40 to 50 with acute or convalescent COVID-19. The CDR3 bases are TGTGCCAGCAGCTTACAGGATACGCAGTATTTT. Translated: CASSLQDTQYF.